This T cell receptor beta chain was documented in a study of identical twins. TCRdb ran MiXCR on the 5' RACE reads and lists one entry per CDR3 protein. The sample yields some 630,000 distinct CDR3 sequences, under 8.5% seen once. CDR3 length equals 15 residues. V was clipped by 5 bases and J by 3 bases; unmatched bases: 8. Germline V CDR1 and CDR2: LNHNV, YYDKDF (reference sequence). As for this clonotype: Its target is not known.

The study, taken as a whole, reports: There was more out-of-frame TCR alpha sharing in monozygotic twins than models estimated. Among beta out-of-frame sequences, excess sharing between twins appeared weaker.

The same sample was also studied in work on yellow fever vaccine responses in identical twins.

This receptor was taken from a woman aged 18-29 years in good health. The chain combines TRBV15 with TRBJ1-1; 8 positions match TRBD1. Sequencing was carried out using PBMCs. Written as DNA, the CDR3 is TGTGCCACCAGCGCGAGCAGGGGGCCCCACACTGAAGCTTTCTTT. Translated, it gives CATSASRGPHTEAFF. The whole variable domain, filled in from reference TRBV15 and TRBJ1-1, reads DAMVIQNPRYQVTQFGKPVTLSCSQTLNHNVMYWYQQKSSQAPKLLFHYYDKDFNNEADTPDNFQSRRPNTSFCFLDIRSPGLGDTAMYLCATSASRGPHTEAFFGQGTRLTVV.